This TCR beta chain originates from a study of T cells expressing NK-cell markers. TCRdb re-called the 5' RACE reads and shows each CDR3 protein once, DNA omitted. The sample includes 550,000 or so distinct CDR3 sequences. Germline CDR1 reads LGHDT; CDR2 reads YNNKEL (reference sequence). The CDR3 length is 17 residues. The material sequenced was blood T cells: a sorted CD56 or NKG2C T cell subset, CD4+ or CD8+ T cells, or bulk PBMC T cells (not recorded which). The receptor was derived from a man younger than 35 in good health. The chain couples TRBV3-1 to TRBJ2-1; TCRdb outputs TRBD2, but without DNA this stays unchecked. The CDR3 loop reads CASSQEWASGGYNEQFF.